This entry lists 30 T cell receptor beta chains sequenced from one sample in a study of T cell repertoires and HLA-DP antigens. What these receptors recognize is not known. Assay: immunoSEQ multiplex PCR; the TCRdb copy retains only in-frame clones and omits some. The sample has around 70,000 clones, roughly 75% seen once. Sequencing was done on a sample of CD4+ T cells from PBMCs. Receptors originate from a man aged 55 to 70 in good health and CMV-seronegative.

This sequence joins TRBV4-3 and TRBJ1-4; D is unresolved. The CDR3 consists of 16 residues. V lost 1 base to trimming and J lost 10 bases, with 19 bases between them. In germline, CDR1 is LGHNA, CDR2 YSLEER. CDR3 DNA sequence: TGCGCCAGCAGCCAAGGGGATGGGGAAAGGGCCCGAAAACTGTTTTTT. Its protein is CASSQGDGERARKLFF.

In this sample, this clone turned up once. This chain's CDR3 is CASSPIQGQDPANQPQHF. The CDR3 DNA follows: TGTGCCAGCAGCCCAATCCAGGGACAGGACCCAGCGAATCAGCCCCAGCATTTT. This chain connects TRBV12-1 to TRBJ1-5; the table's D call, TRBD1, has no DNA check behind it. TRBV12-1 is marked as a pseudogene. The CDR3 sequence is 18 residues long.

The chain links TRBV7-8 to TRBJ2-7, with D maybe TRBD2 (5 bases). Germline CDR1 and CDR2: SGHVS and FQNEAQ. V was trimmed by 3 bases and J by 7 bases, leaving 13 bases between them. The CDR3 totals 13 residues. In DNA, the CDR3 is TGTGCCAGCAGCTTGGATGGACTGGGGGAGCAGTACGTC. Translating gives CASSLDGLGEQYV.

This chain uses TRBV4-3 with TRBJ2-2, with 7 bases lining up with TRBD1. After removal of 6 bases from V and 5 bases from J, the junction contained 9 bases not matched to a gene. The CDR3 is made up of 15 amino acids. Germline V lookup: CDR1 LGHNA, CDR2 YSLEER. CDR3 region: CASRHTDRDTGELFF. CDR3 bases: TGCGCCAGCAGGCATACTGACAGGGATACCGGGGAGCTGTTTTTT.

This chain links TRBV7-2 with TRBJ2-5; 7 bases are a match to TRBD1. The CDR3 has 15 residues. The germline V gene has CDR1 SGHTA and CDR2 FQGNSA. Trimming at V came to 5 bases and at J to 2 bases, leaving 8 bases not matched to a gene. The CDR3 here is CASSRRTGLQETQYF. The CDR3 coding sequence is TGTGCCAGCAGCCGTAGGACAGGTCTTCAAGAGACCCAGTACTTC.

This chain joins TRBV28 and TRBJ2-1, with 13 nucleotides matching TRBD2. Germline-derived CDR1 and CDR2 are MDHEN and SYDVKM. There are 17 residues in the CDR3. The V and J ends lost 3 bases and 6 bases, in that order; junction bases with no gene match: 8. Here the CDR3 reads CASSLAALAGGRNEQFF. The CDR3 bases are TGTGCCAGCAGTTTGGCAGCACTAGCGGGGGGGCGCAATGAGCAGTTCTTC.

The rearrangement links TRBV5-4 to TRBJ1-3; the D gene is possibly TRBD1 (5 bases). This CDR3 has 17 amino acids. Germline V gene data show CDR1 as SGHNT and CDR2 as YYREEE (reference sequence). V shed 4 bases and J shed 0 bases, with 17 bases lying between them. CDR3 in amino acids: CASSPNWGDYSGNTIYF. The CDR3 coding sequence is TGTGCCAGCAGCCCGAATTGGGGGGATTACTCTGGAAACACCATATATTTT. Supplemented by reference TRBV5-4 and TRBJ1-3, the full variable domain reads ETGVTQSPTHLIKTRGQQVTLRCSSQSGHNTVSWYQQALGQGPQFIFQYYREEENGRGNFPPRFSGLQFPNYSSELNVNALELDDSALYLCASSPNWGDYSGNTIYFGEGSWLTVV.

V usage is TRBV9 and J usage is TRBJ1-2, with no clear D. The CDR3 covers 13 residues. The V gene lost 0 bases and the J gene lost 0 bases, with 3 bases spanning the gap. Germline V gene data show CDR1 as SGDLS and CDR2 as YYNGEE. The CDR3 loop reads CASSVGTNYGYTF. The CDR3 nucleotides are TGTGCCAGCAGCGTAGGCACTAACTATGGCTACACCTTC.

The genes are TRBV11-2 and TRBJ2-3; TRBD2 agrees at 12 bases. CDR1 SGHAT and CDR2 FQNNGV come from the germline V gene. The CDR3 covers 15 residues. The junction had 3 bases not matched to a gene; V was cut back by 5 bases and J by 3 bases. The CDR3 region is CASSMGLAGTDTQYF. Written as DNA, the CDR3 is TGTGCCAGCAGCATGGGACTAGCGGGTACAGATACGCAGTATTTT.

The chain uses TRBV5-4 and TRBJ2-1; D gene uncertain. The CDR3 sequence is 13 residues long. The V end lost 0 bases, the J end lost 2 bases, and 3 bases lay between the germline ends. CDR1 and CDR2 (germline): SGHNT, YYREEE (reference sequence). The CDR3 DNA reads as TGTGCCAGCAGCTTGGAAACCTACAATGAGCAGTTCTTC. It translates to CASSLETYNEQFF.

The chain couples TRBV30 to TRBJ1-1; possible D gene TRBD1, 6 bases. This CDR3 spans 13 amino acids. Per germline, CDR1 GTSNPN and CDR2 SVGIG (reference sequence). Trimming shortened V by 7 bases and J by 10 bases, and 22 bases separated the two germline ends. CDR3 coding DNA: TGTGCCTCTCTCCCGGTTGGGGGGCTTAGAGCTTTCTTT. It specifies CASLPVGGLRAFF.

The chain couples TRBV5-1 to TRBJ2-3, with D perhaps assigned TRBD1 or TRBD2 (6 bases each). Trimming removed 0 bases from V and 6 bases from J, with 11 bases in between. CDR3 length: 14 residues. CDR1 and CDR2 (germline): SGHRS, YFSETQ. As DNA, the CDR3 is TGCGCCAGCAGCTTGGACCAGGGGAGGGATACGCAGTATTTT. Protein: CASSLDQGRDTQYF.

With regard to this clone: A junction boundary mismatches the germline segment, possibly from a read error. The rearrangement links TRBV11-2 to TRBJ1-3, with 7 nucleotides matching TRBD1. This CDR3 is built from 14 residues. Germline assignment: CDR1 SGHAT and CDR2 FQNNGV. The CDR3 bases are TGTGCCAGCAGCCTAGACAGGGTGGGAAACACCATATATTTT. As protein: CASSLDRVGNTIYF.

J is TRBJ1-5 and V is TRBV2, with TRBD1 as a possible D gene (5 bases). Germline CDR1 and CDR2: SNHLY and FYNNEI. The CDR3 has 13 amino acids. Trimming removed 6 bases from V and 5 bases from J, with 11 bases in between. CDR3 protein: CASRSGTHQPQHF. CDR3 bases: TGTGCCAGCAGGTCAGGGACTCATCAGCCCCAGCATTTT.

The chain combines TRBV9 with TRBJ1-1; TRBD1 matches 9 bases. V lost 5 bases, J lost 5 bases, and 4 bases stayed unmatched. Germline CDR1 SGDLS, CDR2 YYNGEE. CDR3 size: 13 residues. CDR3 sequence: CASSTGGATEAFF. DNA of the CDR3: TGTGCCAGCAGTACAGGGGGCGCGACTGAAGCTTTCTTT.

This clone was detected a few times. The chain carries TRBV10-3 and TRBJ2-3; 11 nucleotides line up with TRBD2. CDR3 size: 14 residues. With V trimmed by 9 bases and J by 4 bases, 6 bases remained unmatched. Looked up from germline, CDR1 is ENHRY and CDR2 is SYGVKD. As DNA, the CDR3 is TGTGCCATTACCACTAGCGGGGGACCAGATACGCAGTATTTT. It codes for CAITTSGGPDTQYF.

The rearrangement links TRBV30 to TRBJ1-4; no definite D call. Germline lookup yields CDR1 GTSNPN and CDR2 SVGIG (reference sequence). V lost 0 bases and J 7 bases, leaving 15 bases between the germline ends. The CDR3 runs to 15 residues. In DNA form, the CDR3 reads TGTGCCTGGAGTGTACTGGCTGCCCCCGGTGAAAAACTGTTTTTT. It is translated as CAWSVLAAPGEKLFF.

This sequence joins TRBV19 and TRBJ2-3; D tentatively reads TRBD1 or TRBD2 (6 bases each). From germline, CDR1 is LNHDA and CDR2 SQIVND (reference sequence). V lost 3 bases and J lost 6, with 13 bases in between. CDR3 size: 14 residues. CDR3 protein: CASSIGGRGDTQYF. CDR3 coding DNA: TGTGCCAGTAGTATTGGGGGGCGCGGGGATACGCAGTATTTT.

The chain joins TRBV6-5 to TRBJ1-1; the match to TRBD1 covers 8 bases. In germline, CDR1 is MNHEY, CDR2 SVGAGI. Unmatched junction bases numbered 7, after V lost 6 bases and J lost 7 bases. The CDR3 sequence is 13 residues long. The CDR3 is CASRRTGMSEAFF. CDR3 in DNA: TGTGCCAGCAGAAGGACAGGGATGAGTGAAGCTTTCTTT.

The genes are TRBV7-7 and TRBJ2-1; perhaps TRBD1 as D (5 bases). CDR3 length: 14 residues. V was cut by 2 bases and J by 6 bases, with 11 bases left in between. In germline, CDR1 is SSHAT, CDR2 FNYEAQ (reference sequence). The chain's CDR3 is CASSLQGTSNEQFF. Here the CDR3 DNA reads TGTGCCAGCAGCTTACAGGGTACGTCCAATGAGCAGTTCTTC.

CDR3 bases: TGTGCCAGCAGTGGACGGAGCATGAACACTGAAGCTTTCTTT. Translated: CASSGRSMNTEAFF. The chain combines TRBV2 with TRBJ1-1, with unresolved D. Germline CDR1 and CDR2: SNHLY and FYNNEI. This CDR3 is built from 14 residues. V dropped 4 bases and J dropped 0 bases, with 9 bases sitting between them.

The chain is built from TRBV7-3 and TRBJ2-3, with 13 bases matching TRBD2. V gave up 1 base and J gave up 4 bases; unmatched junction bases: 2. Germline CDR1 reads SGHTA; CDR2 reads FQGTGA. This CDR3 spans 16 amino acids. The CDR3 region is CASSLKLAGGPDTQYF. Here the CDR3 DNA reads TGTGCCAGCAGCTTAAAACTAGCGGGAGGGCCAGATACGCAGTATTTT.

This chain connects TRBV6-1 to TRBJ2-5; D not resolved. Germline V CDR1 and CDR2: MNHNS, SASEGT. The CDR3 extends over 11 amino acids. Between the trimmed V and J ends, which lost 2 bases and 6 bases, there was a span of 4 bases. CDR3 DNA sequence: TGTGCCAGCAGTGAAATAAAGACCCAGTACTTC. Protein: CASSEIKTQYF.

This sequence joins TRBV5-5 and TRBJ1-2; D possibly corresponds to TRBD1 (5 bases). Germline V gene data show CDR1 as SGHKS and CDR2 as YYEKEE (reference sequence). This CDR3 region has 16 residues. Trimming stripped 0 bases from V and 0 bases from J, with 12 bases between. The CDR3: CASSLAGRGANYGYTF. CDR3 nucleotides: TGTGCCAGCAGCTTGGCAGGGCGAGGGGCTAACTATGGCTACACCTTC.

This clone was counted a single time. The DNA for the CDR3 is TGTGCCAGCAGCCAAGGTCTCACAGGCTGGGTTGGGAACACTGAAGCTTTCTTT. Its protein is CASSQGLTGWVGNTEAFF. The J gene is TRBJ1-1, the V gene TRBV14, with D perhaps TRBD1 (5 bases). Germline values: CDR1 SGHDN, CDR2 FVKESK. CDR3 length equals 18 residues. V shed 1 base and J shed 1 base, with 19 bases lying between them.

The chain joins TRBV6-1 to TRBJ2-2, with TRBD2 identical over 8 bases. CDR3 length equals 15 residues. Germline CDR1 and CDR2: MNHNS and SASEGT. The ends lost 4 bases at V and 3 bases at J; junction bases unmatched: 4. This CDR3 reads CASSVNGGDTGELFF. The CDR3 DNA sequence: TGTGCCAGCAGTGTAAACGGGGGGGACACCGGGGAGCTGTTTTTT.

The chain carries TRBV10-3 and TRBJ2-5; 9 nucleotides agree with TRBD2. J was trimmed by 3 bases and V by 0 bases; bases with no gene match: 2. The germline gives CDR1 ENHRY, CDR2 SYGVKD. The CDR3 covers 15 residues. Here the CDR3 DNA reads TGTGCCATCAGTGAGTCGTTAGCGGGAGAAGAGACCCAGTACTTC. Its translation is CAISESLAGEETQYF.

The rearrangement uses TRBV4-1 and TRBJ2-2; no clear D gene. Between the trimmed V and J ends, which lost 0 bases and 0 bases, there was a span of 8 bases. The CDR3 runs 16 residues. Germline CDR1 is MGHRA and CDR2 is YSYEKL. DNA for the CDR3: TGCGCCAGCAGCCAAGAGGGCCTTCCGAACACCGGGGAGCTGTTTTTT. Residues: CASSQEGLPNTGELFF.

This clone was observed a handful of times. V gene TRBV28 combines with J gene TRBJ1-1; D is unclear. The CDR3 consists of 15 residues. The germline gives CDR1 MDHEN, CDR2 SYDVKM. The ends were cut back, 4 bases at V and 3 bases at J, with 15 bases in the middle. CDR3 sequence (DNA): TGTGCCAGCAGTTCTACCCCGGGATCAGACACTGAAGCTTTCTTT. This encodes CASSSTPGSDTEAFF.

The chain is built from TRBV6-1 and TRBJ2-3; no reliable D call. V was trimmed by 8 bases and J by 0 bases, leaving 3 bases between them. There are 11 residues in the CDR3. CDR1 and CDR2 from the germline V gene are MNHNS and SASEGT. CDR3 residues: CASQSTDTQYF. CDR3 bases: TGTGCCAGCCAGAGCACAGATACGCAGTATTTT.